The sequence of this T cell receptor (beta chain) was determined in a study of beta chain features in type 1 diabetes. Concerning this clone: Its antigen is undetermined.

The germline V gene has CDR1 GTSNPN and CDR2 SVGIG (reference sequence). The CDR3 has 14 residues. V was trimmed by 0 bases and J by 7 bases, leaving 10 bases between them. Sequenced material consisted of expressed TCRB transcripts (all of the isolated RNA was reverse transcribed). Measured with immunoSEQ multiplex PCR; TCRdb has only the in-frame clones, and not every one. Of 250,000 to 350,000 clones listed, about 15% are singletons. Study observations and caveats: All four CD4+ subsets from Type 1 diabetes patients carried moderately but significantly shorter TCRB CDR3s.

The V and J genes are TRBV30 and TRBJ1-6; a weak D match, TRBD1 (5 bases). The origin of this receptor is a man younger than 35 with type 1 diabetes. The sequenced sample consisted of naive CD4+ T cells from blood. Written as DNA, the CDR3 is TGTGCCTGGAGTGTAGGCAGGGCGAATTCACCCCTCCACTTT. Its translation is CAWSVGRANSPLHF.